The clone carrying this TCR beta chain was counted between two and nine times. The germline V and J ends were trimmed by 3 bases and 3 bases, with 23 bases remaining between them. The CDR3 covers 18 residues. The germline V gene encodes CDR1 MDHEN and CDR2 SYDVKM. Sampled blood was obtained at baseline, cycle 4 day 1, and cycle 7 day 1. The data stem from a study of OX40 agonist ivuxolimab in advanced cancers. Study details: Patients received the agonistic anti-OX40 (CD134) antibody ivuxolimab.

Sequencing was performed with immunoSEQ multiplex PCR; in TCRdb, only in-frame clones are kept and a portion is missing. The table lists 75,000 to 100,000 clones, more than 75% of them singletons, with about 0.89% in the top ten. The specimen comprised CD4+ or CD8+ T cells sorted from blood, sampled in a trial of the OX40 agonist ivuxolimab. The clonotype comes from an adult with an advanced solid tumor such as melanoma, head and neck, liver or kidney cancer. The rearrangement links TRBV28 to TRBJ1-2, with a tentative D call TRBD1 (5 bases). The CDR3 DNA sequence: TGTGCCAGCAGTTTCGGGATCGACCCGGGAGGGGTAGACTATGGCTACACCTTC. The encoded protein is CASSFGIDPGGVDYGYTF.